The 21 T cell receptor beta chains given below trace back to one sample, sequenced in a study of T cell responses to AZD1222 COVID-19 vaccine. Sequencing used immunoSEQ multiplex PCR; TCRdb keeps in-frame clones, though not all of them. The repertoire holds around 130,000 clones, with about 89% as singletons. The specimen was peripheral blood, collected on day 0 of AZD1222 vaccination. These receptors were obtained from an adult in good health.

The V call is TRBV10-3, the J call TRBJ2-2, with 11 bases that match TRBD2. Trimming cost V 2 bases and J 4 bases; bases outside gene matches: 9. The CDR3 runs to 18 residues. Looked up from germline, CDR1 is ENHRY and CDR2 is SYGVKD. For the CDR3, the DNA is TGTGCCATCAGTGAGACTAGCGGGAGACCTAGTTCCACCGGGGAGCTGTTTTTT. Translation: CAISETSGRPSSTGELFF.

V is TRBV5-6 and J is TRBJ1-4, with D possibly matching TRBD1 (5 bases). This CDR3 has 14 amino acids. Germline CDR1 reads SGHDT; CDR2 reads YYEEEE. Deletions cut 0 bases from V and 4 bases from J, with 7 bases between. The CDR3 loop is CASSLGQINEKLFF. The CDR3 DNA reads as TGTGCCAGCAGCTTGGGACAGATTAATGAAAAACTGTTTTTT.

The chain recombines TRBV7-9 with TRBJ1-5; possible D gene TRBD1, 5 bases. The CDR3 is made up of 15 amino acids. Germline CDR1 is SEHNR and CDR2 is FQNEAQ (reference sequence). The ends were cut back, 1 base at V and 3 bases at J, with 10 bases in the middle. The CDR3 loop is CASSLDGGNNQPQHF. In DNA, the CDR3 is TGTGCCAGCAGCTTAGACGGGGGGAACAATCAGCCCCAGCATTTT.

The CDR3 is CASSSDRGSYGYTF. CDR3 bases: TGTGCCAGCAGCTCGGACAGGGGATCCTATGGCTACACCTTC. The rearrangement joins TRBV7-2 to TRBJ1-2, with 9 bases identical to TRBD1. The ends lost 4 bases at V and 4 bases at J; junction bases unmatched: 4. This CDR3 has 14 amino acids. Germline CDR1 and CDR2: SGHTA and FQGNSA. The variable domain in full, with the rest retrieved from reference TRBV7-2 and TRBJ1-2, is GAGVSQSPSNKVTEKGKDVELRCDPISGHTALYWYRQSLGQGLEFLIYFQGNSAPDKSGLPSDRFSAERTGGSVSTLTIQRTQQEDSAVYLCASSSDRGSYGYTFGSGTRLTVV.

This sequence joins TRBV7-3 and TRBJ2-7, with 7 bases fitting TRBD2. Looked up from germline, CDR1 is SGHTA and CDR2 is FQGTGA. Trimming at V came to 5 bases and at J to 3 bases, leaving 7 bases not matched to a gene. This CDR3 is built from 14 residues. CDR3 region: CASSLSPGGYEQYF. The CDR3 region has the DNA TGTGCCAGCAGCCTCTCCCCGGGGGGCTACGAGCAGTACTTC.

This chain links TRBV6-5 with TRBJ1-2, with D perhaps TRBD1 (5 bases). The CDR3 is 15 amino acids. V shed 6 bases and J shed 4 bases, with 18 bases lying between them. The germline gives CDR1 MNHEY, CDR2 SVGAGI. CDR3 DNA: TGTGCCAGCAGCTCACTCCAGCCCAGGGCCTATGGCTACACCTTC. Encoded protein: CASSSLQPRAYGYTF.

The V call is TRBV27, the J call TRBJ1-4; a possible D gene is TRBD1 (5 bases). This CDR3 is built from 13 residues. CDR1 and CDR2 (germline): MNHEY, SMNVEV (reference sequence). Trimming pared 3 bases from V and 10 bases from J, leaving 12 bases between. CDR3 residues: CASSFFYGGKLFF. The CDR3 coding sequence is TGTGCCAGCAGTTTTTTCTATGGGGGAAAACTGTTTTTT. Variable domain in full (rest from reference TRBV27 and TRBJ1-4): EAQVTQNPRYLITVTGKKLTVTCSQNMNHEYMSWYRQDPGLGLRQIYYSMNVEVTDKGDVPEGYKVSRKEKRNFPLILESPSPNQTSLYFCASSFFYGGKLFFGSGTQLSVL.

J is TRBJ1-6 and V is TRBV18; D remains ambiguous. V was trimmed by 2 bases and J by 7 bases, leaving 9 bases between them. Germline V lookup: CDR1 KGHSH, CDR2 LQKENI. CDR3 length: 14 residues. The CDR3 DNA reads as TGTGCCAGCTCACCAAAAGTCTTGAATTCACCCCTCCACTTT. Amino acid sequence: CASSPKVLNSPLHF.

The J gene is TRBJ2-7, the V gene TRBV4-1; TRBD2 matches at 8 bases. Per germline, CDR1 MGHRA and CDR2 YSYEKL. CDR3 length: 17 residues. J gave up 3 bases and V 3 bases, and 13 bases lay outside the gene matches. In DNA form, the CDR3 reads TGCGCCAGCAGCCATCCGCTCGGTGGGGCGGGGGGCTACGAGCAGTACTTC. It specifies CASSHPLGGAGGYEQYF.

The chain recombines TRBV20-1 with TRBJ1-4; D is uncertain. The germline CDR1 and CDR2 sequences are DFQATT and SNEGSKA (reference sequence). This CDR3 is built from 15 residues. V shed 3 bases and J shed 4 bases, with 15 bases lying between them. The CDR3 DNA sequence: TGCAGTGCTAGTCTTCTCCCGAGCGGTAATGAAAAACTGTTTTTT. Protein sequence: CSASLLPSGNEKLFF.

The chain joins TRBV10-2 to TRBJ2-2; TRBD2 aligns across 12 bases. This CDR3 comprises 15 residues. V trimming: 6 bases; J trimming: 5 bases; junction bases outside the gene matches: 4. In germline, CDR1 is WSHSY, CDR2 SAAADI. The CDR3, as DNA: TGCGCCAGCAGCGGACTAGCGGGGAAAACCGGGGAGCTGTTTTTT. It translates to CASSGLAGKTGELFF.

The chain combines TRBV30 with TRBJ1-1; D unresolved. V lost 4 bases and J lost 0, with 9 bases in between. The CDR3 loop spans 13 amino acids. Per the germline V gene, CDR1 is GTSNPN and CDR2 is SVGIG (reference sequence). The CDR3 DNA follows: TGTGCCTGGACCAAGGACGTGAACACTGAAGCTTTCTTT. Translated, it gives CAWTKDVNTEAFF.

Only one count was recorded for this clone. The junction does not match germline at one end; this may be a read error. This chain connects TRBV6-5 to TRBJ1-1; D is uncertain. Germline CDR1 is MNHEY and CDR2 is SVGAGI. The CDR3 spans 12 residues. CDR3 sequence (DNA): TGTGCCAGCAGCTTGACGGCTGCTGAGGCTTTCTTT. Translated: CASSLTAAEAFF.

This clone was seen only once. The chain links TRBV5-8 to TRBJ2-7, with 11 nucleotides matching TRBD1. Unmatched junction bases numbered 3, after V lost 3 bases and J lost 4 bases. Germline loops: CDR1 SGHTS, CDR2 YDEGEE. The CDR3 is made up of 14 amino acids. For the CDR3, the DNA is TGTGCCAGCAGCTGGGACAGGGGGAATTACGAGCAGTACTTC. Protein: CASSWDRGNYEQYF.

This rearrangement joins TRBV29-1 to TRBJ1-1; D is unclear. Germline CDR1 reads SQVTM; CDR2 reads ANQGSEA. This CDR3 spans 10 amino acids. The germline V and J ends were trimmed by 4 bases and 8 bases, with 8 bases remaining between them. The CDR3 spells CSVVTGEAFF. As DNA, the CDR3 is TGCAGCGTTGTGACGGGAGAAGCTTTCTTT.

V gene TRBV28 combines with J gene TRBJ1-5, with no clear D. This CDR3 is built from 14 residues. V lost 5 bases to trimming and J lost 0 bases, with 8 bases between them. CDR1 is MDHEN and CDR2 is SYDVKM in the germline V gene. The CDR3 coding sequence is TGTGCCAGCAGTCTCGATTATAGCAATCAGCCCCAGCATTTT. It encodes CASSLDYSNQPQHF.

The gene calls are TRBV28 and TRBJ2-7; TRBD2 matches at 9 bases. Trimming removed 3 bases from V and 3 bases from J; junction bases left unmatched: 6. The germline gives CDR1 MDHEN, CDR2 SYDVKM. The CDR3 has 15 residues. Here the CDR3 reads CASSLTSGLIYEQYF. The CDR3 bases are TGTGCCAGCAGTTTGACTAGCGGACTCATCTACGAGCAGTACTTC.

The chain joins TRBV6-5 to TRBJ1-5; D call uncertain. Trimming took 5 bases from V and 0 from J, leaving 8 bases between them. From germline, CDR1 is MNHEY and CDR2 SVGAGI. The CDR3 spans 14 residues. The DNA for the CDR3 is TGTGCCAGCAGTATGGACGGTAGCAATCAGCCCCAGCATTTT. Its translation: CASSMDGSNQPQHF.

The genes are TRBV28 and TRBJ2-7; the D gene is possibly TRBD2 (6 bases). CDR1 and CDR2 from the germline V gene are MDHEN and SYDVKM. Trimming took off 6 bases at V and 2 bases at J, with 23 bases between the two ends. CDR3 size: 17 residues. CDR3 loop: CASSSPVGGGVAYEQYF. The DNA of the CDR3 is TGTGCCAGCAGCTCTCCCGTTGGGGGAGGCGTGGCCTACGAGCAGTACTTC.

V is TRBV7-3 and J is TRBJ2-7; 9 bases agree with TRBD1. CDR3 size: 13 residues. V was clipped by 5 bases and J by 2 bases; unmatched bases: 1. Germline V gene sequence: CDR1 SGHTA, CDR2 FQGTGA. The CDR3 region is CASSRQGAYEQYF. The CDR3 bases are TGTGCCAGCAGCCGACAGGGGGCCTACGAGCAGTACTTC.

The rearrangement links TRBV5-6 to TRBJ2-3; 9 bases fit TRBD2. In germline, CDR1 is SGHDT, CDR2 YYEEEE. This CDR3 contains 15 residues. Trimming took 0 bases from V and 3 from J; bases not matched to a gene: 2. The CDR3 spells CASSLALAGTDTQYF. CDR3 nucleotide sequence: TGTGCCAGCAGCTTGGCTCTAGCGGGGACAGATACGCAGTATTTT.